The next 27 T cell receptor beta chains were all read from a single sample in a study of blood T cell repertoires in COVID-19. The data were produced by immunoSEQ multiplex PCR, yet TCRdb's version contains in-frame clones alone and is incomplete. The data contain under 200,000 clones, around nine tenths of them singletons. The sequencing sample was made of peripheral blood. These receptors all come from a woman aged 70-85 years with COVID-19, enrolled during active disease.

The chain joins TRBV4-1 to TRBJ2-7, with TRBD2 as a possible D gene (5 bases). The CDR3 loop spans 15 amino acids. The germline V gene has CDR1 MGHRA and CDR2 YSYEKL. V lost 0 bases to trimming and J lost 3 bases, with 12 bases between them. Written as DNA, the CDR3 is TGCGCCAGCAGCCAAGATCCCACCGGGATCTACGAGCAGTACTTC. Protein product: CASSQDPTGIYEQYF.

The rearrangement links TRBV11-2 to TRBJ2-3, with D unclear. The CDR3 totals 11 residues. Germline CDR1 reads SGHAT; CDR2 reads FQNNGV. V dropped 5 bases and J dropped 4 bases, with 4 bases sitting between them. CDR3 protein: CASSQADTQYF. The CDR3 DNA is TGTGCCAGCAGCCAGGCAGATACGCAGTATTTT. Based on the CDR3 plus reference TRBV11-2 and TRBJ2-3, the full variable domain is EAGVAQSPRYKIIEKRQSVAFWCNPISGHATLYWYQQILGQGPKLLIQFQNNGVVDDSQLPKDRFSAERLKGVDSTLKIQPAKLEDSAVYLCASSQADTQYFGPGTRLTVL.

About this clone: Additional DNA sequences in this sample encode the identical CDR3. This sequence joins TRBV5-1 and TRBJ1-1; D is uncertain. CDR3 length: 13 amino acids. The germline V and J ends were trimmed by 2 bases and 1 base, with 6 bases remaining between them. CDR1 is SGHRS, CDR2 YFSETQ, per germline. CDR3 in amino acids: CASSFTANTEAFF. The CDR3 nucleotides are TGCGCCAGCAGCTTTACAGCGAACACTGAAGCTTTCTTT.

J is TRBJ1-2 and V is TRBV12-3 or TRBV12-4, with a tentative D call TRBD1 (6 bases). V lost 6 bases and J lost 5, with 10 bases in between. The CDR3 runs 12 residues. The CDR3 reads CASSPTGYGYTF. In DNA form, the CDR3 reads TGTGCCAGCAGCCCTACAGGGTATGGCTACACCTTC.

The chain is built from TRBV19 and TRBJ2-5; D possibly corresponds to TRBD1 (7 bases). CDR1 and CDR2 from the germline V gene are LNHDA and SQIVND (reference sequence). This CDR3 has 15 residues. Trimming pared 3 bases from V and 1 base from J, leaving 12 bases between. This chain's CDR3 is CASSIWRGPQETQYF. The CDR3 nucleotides are TGTGCCAGTAGTATTTGGAGGGGGCCCCAAGAGACCCAGTACTTC.

The V gene is TRBV9, the J gene TRBJ1-6, with D unresolved. Trimming stripped 3 bases from V and 5 bases from J, with 6 bases between. CDR3 length equals 13 residues. Germline V CDR1 and CDR2: SGDLS, YYNGEE. In DNA, the CDR3 is TGTGCCAGCAGCGCGAGGGATAATTCACCCCTCCACTTT. It translates to CASSARDNSPLHF.

The gene calls are TRBV5-1 and TRBJ1-4, with 9 bases matching TRBD1. CDR1 and CDR2 from the germline V gene are SGHRS and YFSETQ. This CDR3 is 16 amino acids long. Trimming took 0 bases from V and 8 from J; bases not matched to a gene: 8. The CDR3 is CASSLAVGQGQEKLFF. The CDR3 bases are TGCGCCAGCAGCTTGGCCGTAGGACAGGGGCAGGAAAAACTGTTTTTT.

The chain combines TRBV6-1 with TRBJ1-6, with D unresolved. Trimming removed 1 base from V and 7 bases from J, with 11 bases in between. The germline gives CDR1 MNHNS, CDR2 SASEGT. The CDR3 runs to 15 residues. The CDR3 reads CASSEVPEGNSPLHF. DNA of the CDR3: TGTGCCAGCAGTGAAGTTCCCGAGGGAAATTCACCCCTCCACTTT.

Turning to this clone: This sample also contains other DNA sequences that code for the same CDR3. The J gene is TRBJ1-3, the V gene TRBV15; D is unresolved. Per germline, CDR1 LNHNV and CDR2 YYDKDF (reference sequence). The CDR3 is 15 residues long. The V end was cut by 0 bases, the J end by 1 base, with 7 bases between. The CDR3 spells CATSRDRGSGNTIYF. CDR3 DNA sequence: TGTGCCACCAGCAGAGATCGCGGATCTGGAAACACCATATATTTT.

The chain joins TRBV5-1 to TRBJ2-1, with TRBD2 matching over 8 bases. Trimming removed 5 bases from V and 4 bases from J; junction bases left unmatched: 14. Germline lookup yields CDR1 SGHRS and CDR2 YFSETQ. This CDR3 is 17 amino acids long. CDR3 protein: CASSPGSAGGRYNEQFF. CDR3 sequence (DNA): TGCGCCAGCAGTCCCGGGAGCGCGGGGGGCCGGTACAATGAGCAGTTCTTC.

The chain carries TRBV2 and TRBJ2-7; 7 bases match TRBD1. The V gene's germline CDR1 is SNHLY and CDR2 FYNNEI. The trim removed 6 bases at V and 6 bases at J, leaving 5 bases unmatched. The CDR3 consists of 12 residues. In nucleotides, the CDR3 is TGTGCCAGCAGACAGGGGCCCTCCGAGCAGTACTTC. Translation: CASRQGPSEQYF. The variable domain in full, completed from reference TRBV2 and TRBJ2-7, reads EPEVTQTPSHQVTQMGQEVILRCVPISNHLYFYWYRQILGQKVEFLVSFYNNEISEKSEIFDDQFSVERPDGSNFTLKIRSTKLEDSAMYFCASRQGPSEQYFGPGTRLTVT.

The CDR3 nucleotides read TGTGCCAGCTCTCATGGAGACTATGGCTACACCTTC. It specifies CASSHGDYGYTF. The V call is TRBV12-3 or TRBV12-4, the J call TRBJ1-2; D is ambiguous. Trimming cost V 8 bases and J 3 bases, with 10 bases left between them. CDR3 size: 12 residues.

The chain couples TRBV7-8 to TRBJ1-1, with D perhaps TRBD1 (5 bases). CDR1 is SGHVS, CDR2 FQNEAQ, per germline. This CDR3 is built from 12 residues. V lost 5 bases and J lost 7, with 11 bases in between. DNA of the CDR3: TGTGCCAGCAGCCCGCAGGGACTTGAAGCTTTCTTT. It yields the protein CASSPQGLEAFF.

The chain carries TRBV19 and TRBJ2-1; 8 bases agree with TRBD2. The CDR3 spans 16 residues. The V gene end was trimmed by 1 base and the J gene end by 4 bases; junction bases not matched to a gene: 6. Germline CDR1 LNHDA, CDR2 SQIVND (reference sequence). The DNA for the CDR3 is TGTGCCAGTAGTATAGGGCGGGGGGTCATGTACAATGAGCAGTTCTTC. This codes for CASSIGRGVMYNEQFF.

CDR3 sequence (DNA): TGTGCCAGCAGCTTAGCTAGCCAGGGGATCGGCTACACCTTC. It codes for CASSLASQGIGYTF. The chain couples TRBV7-2 to TRBJ1-2, with D perhaps matching TRBD1 (6 bases). The CDR3 consists of 14 residues. Germline CDR1 is SGHTA and CDR2 is FQGNSA. The V end was cut by 0 bases, the J end by 8 bases, with 13 bases between.

The DNA of the CDR3 is TGCGCCAGCAGCTTGGTACTAGCGGGGGGATACAATGAGCAGTTCTTC. It is translated as CASSLVLAGGYNEQFF. This rearrangement joins TRBV5-1 to TRBJ2-1; 12 bases map to TRBD2. This CDR3 region has 16 residues. Trimming cost V 0 bases and J 4 bases; bases outside gene matches: 2. Germline V lookup: CDR1 SGHRS, CDR2 YFSETQ.

The CDR3 region is CASSYRDRGQGTDTQYF. The CDR3, as DNA: TGCGCCAGCAGCTACCGGGACAGGGGGCAAGGCACAGATACGCAGTATTTT. The genes are TRBV5-1 and TRBJ2-3; 12 nucleotides match TRBD1. The ends lost 3 bases at V and 1 base at J; junction bases unmatched: 6. CDR1 and CDR2 from the germline V gene are SGHRS and YFSETQ. The CDR3 loop spans 17 amino acids.

The rearrangement joins TRBV2 to TRBJ2-3, with 7 bases aligning to TRBD1. V lost 5 bases and J lost 2; bases outside the gene matches: 10. CDR1 SNHLY and CDR2 FYNNEI come from the germline V gene. CDR3 length: 16 residues. CDR3 sequence reads: CASSRTRGQITDTQYF. CDR3 bases: TGTGCCAGCAGTCGAACGAGGGGACAGATCACAGATACGCAGTATTTT.

The V and J genes are TRBV11-2 and TRBJ2-1; TRBD2 agrees at 11 bases. This CDR3 has 15 amino acids. Germline V gives CDR1 SGHAT, CDR2 FQNNGV. V was pared by 5 bases and J by 10 bases, with 10 bases of the junction left unmatched. The CDR3 DNA sequence: TGTGCCAGCAGCCTCAATAGCGGGGGGGCCGGGGAGCAGTTCTTC. This gives the protein CASSLNSGGAGEQFF.

The gene calls are TRBV10-3 and TRBJ2-5; 8 nucleotides align to TRBD1. V lost 4 bases to trimming and J lost 5 bases; unmatched junction nucleotides: 9. Germline-derived CDR1 and CDR2 are ENHRY and SYGVKD. The CDR3 is made up of 15 amino acids. The CDR3 protein is CAISARGPPEETQYF. The CDR3 coding sequence is TGTGCCATCAGTGCCAGGGGGCCCCCCGAGGAGACCCAGTACTTC.

J is TRBJ2-5 and V is TRBV5-6; D might be TRBD2 (6 bases). The germline gives CDR1 SGHDT, CDR2 YYEEEE. The CDR3 extends over 15 amino acids. V was clipped by 2 bases and J by 4 bases, with 15 bases between them. The CDR3 coding sequence is TGTGCCAGCAGCTTACGGAGACTCGGGGGAGAGACCCAGTACTTC. The encoded protein is CASSLRRLGGETQYF.

The chain combines TRBV13 with TRBJ1-1; no clear D gene. Trimming removed 4 bases from V and 1 base from J, with 10 bases in between. The germline gives CDR1 PRHDT, CDR2 FYEKMQ (reference sequence). The CDR3 is 14 amino acids. The CDR3 spells CASSSDTENTEAFF. As DNA, the CDR3 is TGTGCCAGCAGCTCCGACACCGAGAACACTGAAGCTTTCTTT.

This chain joins TRBV28 and TRBJ1-3, with D tentatively TRBD1 (6 bases). V lost 6 bases and J lost 2, with 17 bases in between. Germline V gene sequence: CDR1 MDHEN, CDR2 SYDVKM. This CDR3 region has 16 residues. DNA for the CDR3: TGTGCCAGCAGAACTACAGGGTCTTTTGCTGGAAACACCATATATTTT. Translation gives CASRTTGSFAGNTIYF.

This chain uses TRBV11-2 with TRBJ2-1; 8 bases fit TRBD2. V shed 4 bases, J shed 9 bases, and the junction held 11 bases outside the gene matches. This CDR3 contains 15 residues. The V gene's germline CDR1 is SGHAT and CDR2 FQNNGV. The CDR3 region has the DNA TGTGCCAGCAGCTCCCTCACGGGGGGGGTGGTTGAGCAGTTCTTC. Its translation is CASSSLTGGVVEQFF.

The chain has TRBV5-6 and TRBJ1-2, with TRBD1 identical over 8 bases. The CDR3 has 14 amino acids. In germline, CDR1 is SGHDT, CDR2 YYEEEE. The J segment lost 6 bases and the V segment lost 4 bases, leaving 8 bases of the junction unmatched. The CDR3 DNA sequence: TGTGCCAGCAGCGCGGACAGGGTAGGGCATGGCTACACCTTC. Translating it yields CASSADRVGHGYTF.

This chain joins TRBV27 and TRBJ2-7; 8 nucleotides align to TRBD1. Germline values: CDR1 MNHEY, CDR2 SMNVEV (reference sequence). CDR3 length equals 17 residues. J was trimmed by 3 bases and V by 2 bases; bases with no gene match: 12. The CDR3 region is CASSLLAPTGAGYEQYF. The CDR3 DNA reads TGTGCCAGCAGTTTACTAGCCCCGACAGGGGCGGGCTACGAGCAGTACTTC.

The chain recombines TRBV5-6 with TRBJ1-2; perhaps TRBD1 as D (6 bases). The CDR3 extends over 12 amino acids. The germline V and J ends were trimmed by 4 bases and 8 bases, with 12 bases remaining between them. In germline, CDR1 is SGHDT, CDR2 YYEEEE. CDR3 in amino acids: CASSQYRVGYTF. For the CDR3, the DNA is TGTGCCAGCAGCCAATACAGGGTCGGCTACACCTTC.